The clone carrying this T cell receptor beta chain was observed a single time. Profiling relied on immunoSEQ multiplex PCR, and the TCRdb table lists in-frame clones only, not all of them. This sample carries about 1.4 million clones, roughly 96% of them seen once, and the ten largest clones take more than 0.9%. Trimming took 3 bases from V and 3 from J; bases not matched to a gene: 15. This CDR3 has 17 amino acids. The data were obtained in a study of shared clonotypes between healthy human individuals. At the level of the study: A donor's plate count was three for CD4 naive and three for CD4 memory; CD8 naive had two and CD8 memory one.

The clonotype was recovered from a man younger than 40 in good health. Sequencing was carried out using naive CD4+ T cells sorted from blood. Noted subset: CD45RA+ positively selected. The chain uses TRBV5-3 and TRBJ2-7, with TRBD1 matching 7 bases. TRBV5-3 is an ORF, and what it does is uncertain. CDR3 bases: TGTGCCAGAAGCTGCCATCGGATGGGGACAGCACTCTACGAGCAGTACTTC. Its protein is CARSCHRMGTALYEQYF.